The 5 T cell receptor delta chains below were found in one sample sequenced in a study of Vδ1+ human thymocytes. Study-wide results and caveats: Thymic TRG and TRD repertoires appeared highly polyclonal.

RNA was extracted from the cells and then reverse transcribed. The CDR3 regions were amplified by multiplex PCR from V-gene primers to a constant-region primer. TCRdb redid clone calling on the multiplex PCR reads using CATT. Counted here are some 55,000 delta-chain clones, less than 20% occurring once; the ten biggest clones make up 0.5%. Which antigens these TCRs recognize remains unknown. Sequenced input: Vdelta1+ gamma-delta thymocytes from the thymus. Subset denoted: FACS-sorted CD3+ TCRalphabeta- TCRVdelta1+ TCRVdelta2- thymocytes. These receptors came from a boy younger than two who had congenital heart surgery.

This clone was seen a handful of times. Other DNA sequences in this sample translate to the same CDR3. This chain uses TRAV29/DV5 with TRDJ2; 7 bases map to TRDD3. Trimming cost V 2 bases and J 7 bases; bases outside gene matches: 23. CDR3 size: 19 residues. CDR1 and CDR2 (germline): NSMFDY, ISSIKDK. The CDR3 protein is CAARERFTGALTWGAQLFF. In nucleotides, the CDR3 is TGTGCAGCAAGAGAGCGATTTACTGGGGCTCTAACCTGGGGAGCACAACTCTTCTTT.

The chain employs TRDV1 and TRDJ1, with D perhaps being TRDD2 or TRDD3 (8 bases each). Per germline, CDR1 TSWWSYY and CDR2 QGS. This CDR3 has 23 residues. Deletions cut 1 base from V and 0 bases from J, with 33 bases between. CDR3 in amino acids: CALGEPRASYEGYASSYTDKLIF. CDR3 nucleotides: TGTGCTCTTGGGGAACCTAGAGCTTCCTACGAGGGATACGCTTCATCGTACACCGATAAACTCATCTTT.

V and J are TRDV1 and TRDJ1; 7 positions match TRDD3. Germline V gene sequence: CDR1 TSWWSYY, CDR2 QGS. CDR3 length: 24 amino acids. V lost 1 base and J lost 3; bases outside the gene matches: 32. Written as DNA, the CDR3 is TGTGCTCTTGGGGAACCTGGCCTTCTAGCCCCAGTGGACTGGGGACACTCCAATGCCGATAAACTCATCTTT. The encoded protein is CALGEPGLLAPVDWGHSNADKLIF.

This clone has only a few counts. The chain carries TRDV1 and TRDJ1, with D perhaps assigned TRDD2 or TRDD3 (5 bases each). Per the germline V gene, CDR1 is TSWWSYY and CDR2 is QGS. The V end was cut by 2 bases, the J end by 0 bases, with 22 bases between. This CDR3 region has 19 residues. Here the CDR3 DNA reads TGTGCTCTTGGGGAATGGACGGGGACACTTCCGATGTACACCGATAAACTCATCTTT. Amino acids: CALGEWTGTLPMYTDKLIF.

V gene TRDV1 combines with J gene TRDJ1; a weak D match, TRDD3 (10 bases). CDR1 and CDR2 (germline): TSWWSYY, QGS. The CDR3 sequence is 23 residues long. Deletions cut 4 bases from V and 3 bases from J, with 39 bases between. CDR3 in amino acids: CALGAAFLRIKQDWGINPDKLIF. For the CDR3, the DNA is TGTGCTCTTGGGGCGGCCTTCCTACGGATTAAACAAGACTGGGGGATCAATCCCGATAAACTCATCTTT.